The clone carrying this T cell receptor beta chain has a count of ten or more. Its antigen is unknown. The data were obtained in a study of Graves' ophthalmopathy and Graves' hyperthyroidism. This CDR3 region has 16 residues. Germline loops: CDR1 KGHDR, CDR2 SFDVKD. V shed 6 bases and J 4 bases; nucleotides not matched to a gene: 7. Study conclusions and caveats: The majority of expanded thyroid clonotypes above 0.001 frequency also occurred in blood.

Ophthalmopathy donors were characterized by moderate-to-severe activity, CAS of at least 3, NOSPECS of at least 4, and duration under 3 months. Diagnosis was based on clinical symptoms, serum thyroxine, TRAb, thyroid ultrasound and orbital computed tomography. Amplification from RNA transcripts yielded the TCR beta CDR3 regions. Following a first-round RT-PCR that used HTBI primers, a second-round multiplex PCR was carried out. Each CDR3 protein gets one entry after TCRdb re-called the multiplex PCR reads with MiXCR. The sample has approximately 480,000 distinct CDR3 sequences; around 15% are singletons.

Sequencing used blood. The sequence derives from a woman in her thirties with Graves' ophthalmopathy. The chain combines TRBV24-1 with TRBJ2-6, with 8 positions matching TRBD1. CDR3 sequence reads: CATSTTRGPGANVLTF. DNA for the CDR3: TGTGCCACCAGTACTACCAGGGGGCCAGGGGCCAACGTCCTGACTTTC.